These 20 T cell receptor beta chains originate from one sample sequenced in a study of blood T cell repertoires in COVID-19. Libraries were prepared by immunoSEQ multiplex PCR; TCRdb keeps only in-frame clonotypes and omits some of them. Among fewer than 400,000 clones listed, roughly 90% were seen once. The specimen sequenced was PBMCs or T cells enriched from blood (not recorded which). The source of these receptors is a woman in her thirties who had recovered from COVID-19.

The rearrangement joins TRBV11-3 to TRBJ2-7; 9 nucleotides match TRBD2. Germline V lookup: CDR1 SGHNT, CDR2 YENEEA. There are 13 residues in the CDR3. J gave up 4 bases and V 5 bases, and 3 bases lay outside the gene matches. In DNA, the CDR3 is TGTGCCAGCAGCCTAGCGGGGAGATACGAGCAGTACTTC. Translating gives CASSLAGRYEQYF.

The rearrangement joins TRBV24-1 to TRBJ2-1; 8 nucleotides agree with TRBD2. The CDR3 is made up of 13 amino acids. The ends lost 4 bases at V and 10 bases at J; junction bases unmatched: 5. The germline V gene encodes CDR1 KGHDR and CDR2 SFDVKD. The CDR3 DNA is TGTGCCACCAGTGAGTCTGCGGGGGGAGAGCAGTTCTTC. This encodes CATSESAGGEQFF.

This rearrangement joins TRBV27 to TRBJ1-6, with unresolved D. Germline CDR1 is MNHEY and CDR2 is SMNVEV (reference sequence). The CDR3 consists of 14 residues. V was pared by 3 bases and J by 6 bases, with 9 bases between. The CDR3 loop is CASSFARINSPLHF. CDR3 bases: TGTGCCAGCAGTTTCGCCAGGATTAATTCACCCCTCCACTTT.

The rearrangement uses TRBV9 and TRBJ1-2; D not certain. From germline, CDR1 is SGDLS and CDR2 YYNGEE. Trimming removed 2 bases at V and 0 bases at J, with 14 bases between. This CDR3 spans 16 amino acids. The CDR3 spells CASSVRGGNANYGYTF. CDR3 nucleotides: TGTGCCAGCAGCGTGCGGGGTGGCAACGCTAACTATGGCTACACCTTC.

The V and J genes are TRBV6-1 and TRBJ1-6; D possibly corresponds to TRBD1 (6 bases). The ends were cut back, 3 bases at V and 8 bases at J, with 17 bases in the middle. This CDR3 spans 16 amino acids. The germline V gene encodes CDR1 MNHNS and CDR2 SASEGT. The CDR3 DNA sequence: TGTGCCAGCAGTGATTACGGGGGGGCATTGGATTCACCCCTCCACTTT. Translation gives CASSDYGGALDSPLHF.

This rearrangement joins TRBV18 to TRBJ1-4; 9 positions match TRBD1. CDR3 length: 22 amino acids. The V and J ends lost 3 bases and 3 bases, in that order; junction bases with no gene match: 23. CDR1 KGHSH and CDR2 LQKENI come from the germline V gene. Here the CDR3 DNA reads TGTGCCAGCTCACCCCAATCCATACTCGGGACAGGGAAATTTTCGTCTAATGAAAAACTGTTTTTT. It is translated as CASSPQSILGTGKFSSNEKLFF.

The rearrangement links TRBV15 to TRBJ1-5; a weak D match, TRBD1 (5 bases). CDR3 length equals 16 residues. The V gene's germline CDR1 is LNHNV and CDR2 YYDKDF (reference sequence). Trimming left V 4 bases short and J 6 bases short, with 19 bases between. The DNA for the CDR3 is TGTGCCACCAGCACACGAACTGACAGAACCTTTCAGCCCCAGCATTTT. Its protein is CATSTRTDRTFQPQHF.

This clone is a singleton in its sample. This sequence joins TRBV7-3 and TRBJ2-1; 10 positions match TRBD1. Germline loops: CDR1 SGHTA, CDR2 FQGTGA. With V trimmed by 5 bases and J by 2 bases, 6 bases remained unmatched. The CDR3 spans 16 residues. As DNA, the CDR3 is TGTGCCAGCAGCCTTCGGACAGGGGGGGCCTACAATGAGCAGTTCTTC. Translating it yields CASSLRTGGAYNEQFF.

V and J are TRBV28 and TRBJ1-1; D may be TRBD1 (5 bases). Trimming pared 3 bases from V and 6 bases from J, leaving 20 bases between. The CDR3 has 16 residues. Germline V CDR1 and CDR2: MDHEN, SYDVKM. Here the CDR3 DNA reads TGTGCCAGCAGTTTGTTATATAGGGGATATGACGCTGAAGCTTTCTTT. Its translation is CASSLLYRGYDAEAFF.

The chain has TRBV7-9 and TRBJ1-1; 10 bases are a match to TRBD1. CDR1 is SEHNR, CDR2 FQNEAQ, per germline (reference sequence). The length of the CDR3 is 15 residues. The V and J ends lost 1 base and 7 bases, in that order; junction bases with no gene match: 6. DNA of the CDR3: TGTGCCAGCAGCTTAGTGGGACAGGGGAAGGGTGAAGCTTTCTTT. Protein product: CASSLVGQGKGEAFF.

The chain is built from TRBV3-1 (or the pseudogene TRBV3-2) and TRBJ2-3, with 7 positions matching TRBD2. Per germline, CDR1 LGHDT and CDR2 YNNKEL (reference sequence). The length of the CDR3 is 16 residues. Losses at the gene ends were 4 bases for V and 6 bases for J; bases not matched to a gene: 13. CDR3: CASSRPHSLGGDTQYF. For the CDR3, the DNA is TGTGCCAGCAGCCGCCCGCACTCCTTGGGGGGGGATACGCAGTATTTT.

This rearrangement joins TRBV4-3 to TRBJ2-2; 8 nucleotides agree with TRBD2. Germline CDR1 is LGHNA and CDR2 is YSLEER. The CDR3 spans 14 residues. The V gene end was trimmed by 0 bases and the J gene end by 9 bases; junction bases not matched to a gene: 3. CDR3 amino acids: CASSQDAGGRELFF. CDR3 nucleotide sequence: TGCGCCAGCAGCCAAGATGCGGGGGGAAGGGAGCTGTTTTTT.

The genes are TRBV30 and TRBJ1-6; TRBD1 is a possible D gene (6 bases). The germline CDR1 and CDR2 sequences are GTSNPN and SVGIG (reference sequence). This CDR3 region has 16 residues. V lost 2 bases, J lost 2 bases, and 13 bases lay in between. Here the CDR3 DNA reads TGTGCCTGGAGTATCTCAGGGGCCCCCTATAATTCACCCCTCCACTTT. Its translation is CAWSISGAPYNSPLHF.

The chain carries TRBV6-5 and TRBJ1-6; D uncertain. CDR1 and CDR2 from the germline V gene are MNHEY and SVGAGI. The CDR3 spans 15 residues. The V end lost 0 bases, the J end lost 6 bases, and 9 bases lay between the germline ends. The chain's CDR3 is CASSYSRVANSPLHF. In DNA form, the CDR3 reads TGTGCCAGCAGTTACTCTCGGGTCGCTAATTCACCCCTCCACTTT.

The gene calls are TRBV25-1 and TRBJ1-2; no definite D call. Germline lookup yields CDR1 MGHDK and CDR2 SYGVNS. Trimming shortened V by 7 bases and J by 6 bases, and 9 bases separated the two germline ends. The CDR3 runs to 11 residues. The CDR3 sequence: CASNRTDGYTF. Here the CDR3 DNA reads TGTGCCAGCAACCGAACGGATGGCTACACCTTC.

This sequence joins TRBV5-1 and TRBJ2-2; TRBD2 agrees at 13 bases. CDR3 length: 14 amino acids. The germline V gene encodes CDR1 SGHRS and CDR2 YFSETQ. V lost 5 bases to trimming and J lost 7 bases; unmatched junction nucleotides: 2. The CDR3 nucleotides are TGCGCCAGCAGAGGGACTAGCGGGGACGGGGAGCTGTTTTTT. It specifies CASRGTSGDGELFF.

The rearrangement links TRBV5-4 to TRBJ2-3; 12 bases are a match to TRBD2. V was pared by 0 bases and J by 4 bases, with 6 bases of the junction left unmatched. This CDR3 spans 17 amino acids. Germline lookup yields CDR1 SGHNT and CDR2 YYREEE (reference sequence). DNA of the CDR3: TGTGCCAGCAGCTTGGGACTAGCGGGGGTGGGGGCAGATACGCAGTATTTT. Translation gives CASSLGLAGVGADTQYF.

The rearrangement links TRBV24-1 to TRBJ1-1; 10 bases match TRBD1. CDR3 length equals 14 residues. CDR1 is KGHDR, CDR2 SFDVKD, per germline. V trimming: 8 bases; J trimming: 0 bases; junction bases outside the gene matches: 2. The CDR3 sequence: CATNDRGLNTEAFF. CDR3 nucleotide sequence: TGTGCCACCAACGACAGGGGGCTGAACACTGAAGCTTTCTTT.

The chain joins TRBV4-3 to TRBJ1-2; 7 positions agree with TRBD1. The trim removed 0 bases at V and 5 bases at J, leaving 9 bases unmatched. CDR3 length: 16 residues. The germline CDR1 and CDR2 sequences are LGHNA and YSLEER. This chain's CDR3 is CASSQEVGGDGYGYTF. CDR3 bases: TGCGCCAGCAGCCAAGAGGTAGGGGGCGATGGTTATGGCTACACCTTC.

V usage is TRBV20-1 and J usage is TRBJ2-7; D is unresolved. The V gene lost 6 bases and the J gene lost 3 bases, with 9 bases spanning the gap. Per the germline V gene, CDR1 is DFQATT and CDR2 is SNEGSKA (reference sequence). The CDR3 contains 11 residues. The CDR3 DNA reads TGCAGTGCCGAGCCCCACTACGAGCAGTACTTC. It is translated as CSAEPHYEQYF.